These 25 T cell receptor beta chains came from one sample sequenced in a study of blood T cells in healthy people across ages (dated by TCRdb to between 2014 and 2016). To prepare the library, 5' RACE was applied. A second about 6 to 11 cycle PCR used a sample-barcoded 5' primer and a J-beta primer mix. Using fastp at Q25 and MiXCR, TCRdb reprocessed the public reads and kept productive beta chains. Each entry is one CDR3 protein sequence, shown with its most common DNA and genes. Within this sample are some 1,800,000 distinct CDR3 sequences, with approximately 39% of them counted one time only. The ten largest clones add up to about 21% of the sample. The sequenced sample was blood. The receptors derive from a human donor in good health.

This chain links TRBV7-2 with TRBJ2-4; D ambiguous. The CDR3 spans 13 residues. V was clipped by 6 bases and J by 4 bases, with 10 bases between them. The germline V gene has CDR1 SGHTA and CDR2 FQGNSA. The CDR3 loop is CASSFVGKNIQYF. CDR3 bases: TGTGCCAGCAGTTTTGTAGGGAAAAACATTCAGTACTTC.

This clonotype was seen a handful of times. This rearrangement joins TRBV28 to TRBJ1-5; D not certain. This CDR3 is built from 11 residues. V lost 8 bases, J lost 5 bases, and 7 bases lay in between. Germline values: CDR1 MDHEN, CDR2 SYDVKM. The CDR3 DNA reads TGTGCCAGCGCCATCCATCAGCCCCAGCATTTT. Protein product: CASAIHQPQHF.

In DNA, the CDR3 is TGCGCCAGCAGCCGGGGCGCAGGCTCGAACACTGAAGCTTTCTTT. It is translated as CASSRGAGSNTEAFF. V and J are TRBV5-1 and TRBJ1-1; TRBD1 might be the D (5 bases). V lost 4 bases and J lost 1, with 14 bases in between. The CDR3 spans 15 residues. Germline V CDR1 and CDR2: SGHRS, YFSETQ. The whole variable domain, remainder taken from reference TRBV5-1 and TRBJ1-1, is KAGVTQTPRYLIKTRGQQVTLSCSPISGHRSVSWYQQTPGQGLQFLFEYFSETQRNKGNFPGRFSGRQFSNSRSEMNVSTLELGDSALYLCASSRGAGSNTEAFFGQGTRLTVV.

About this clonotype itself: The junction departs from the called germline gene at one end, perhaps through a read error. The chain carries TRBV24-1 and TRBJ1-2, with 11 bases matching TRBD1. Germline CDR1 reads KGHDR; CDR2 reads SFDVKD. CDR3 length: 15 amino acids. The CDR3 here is CATGDDRTGGIGYTF. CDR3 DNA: TGTGCCACCGGTGATGACCGGACAGGGGGCATTGGCTACACCTTC.

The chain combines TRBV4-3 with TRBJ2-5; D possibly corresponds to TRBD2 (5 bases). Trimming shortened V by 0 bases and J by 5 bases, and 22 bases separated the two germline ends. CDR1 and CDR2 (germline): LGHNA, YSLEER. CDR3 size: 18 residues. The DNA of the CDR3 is TGCGCCAGCAGCCAAGATCTGGAAGCTACAAACCGAGGGGAGACCCAGTACTTC. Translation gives CASSQDLEATNRGETQYF.

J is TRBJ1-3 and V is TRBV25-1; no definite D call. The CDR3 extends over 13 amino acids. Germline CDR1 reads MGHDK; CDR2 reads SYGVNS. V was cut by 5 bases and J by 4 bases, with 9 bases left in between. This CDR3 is CASSIGNGNTIYF. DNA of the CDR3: TGTGCCAGCAGTATCGGAAACGGAAACACCATATATTTT.

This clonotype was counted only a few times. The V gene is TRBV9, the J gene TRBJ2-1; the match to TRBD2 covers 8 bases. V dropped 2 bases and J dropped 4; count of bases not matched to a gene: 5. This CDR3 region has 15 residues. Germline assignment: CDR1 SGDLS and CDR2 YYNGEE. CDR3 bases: TGTGCCAGCAGCGTCTTAACTAGCGGATACAATGAGCAGTTCTTC. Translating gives CASSVLTSGYNEQFF.

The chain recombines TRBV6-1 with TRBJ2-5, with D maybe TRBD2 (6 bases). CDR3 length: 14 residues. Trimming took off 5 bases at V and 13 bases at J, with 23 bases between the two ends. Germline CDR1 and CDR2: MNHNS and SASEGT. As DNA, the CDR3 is TGTGCCAGCAGTATACTAGCCGAGGGGCACGAGCGGTACTTC. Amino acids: CASSILAEGHERYF.

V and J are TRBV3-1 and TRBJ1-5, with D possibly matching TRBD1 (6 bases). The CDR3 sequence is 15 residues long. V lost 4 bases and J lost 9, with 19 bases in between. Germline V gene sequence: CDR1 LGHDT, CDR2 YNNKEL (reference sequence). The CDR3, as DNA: TGTGCCAGCAGCCTTATCCACAGGGTATCGGGGCCCCAGCATTTT. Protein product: CASSLIHRVSGPQHF.

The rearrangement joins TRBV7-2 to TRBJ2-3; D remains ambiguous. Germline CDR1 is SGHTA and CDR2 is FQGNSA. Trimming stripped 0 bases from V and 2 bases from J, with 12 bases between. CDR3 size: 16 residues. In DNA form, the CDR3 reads TGTGCCAGCAGCTTAGCGCGGCATCTTCACACAGATACGCAGTATTTT. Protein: CASSLARHLHTDTQYF.

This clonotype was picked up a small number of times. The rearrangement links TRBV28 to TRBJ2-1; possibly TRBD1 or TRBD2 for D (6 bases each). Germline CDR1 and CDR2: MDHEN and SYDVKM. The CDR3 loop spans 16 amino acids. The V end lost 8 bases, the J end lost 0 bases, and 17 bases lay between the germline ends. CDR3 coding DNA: TGTGCCAGCGTTTCAAAAGGGGGGCTCTCCTACAATGAGCAGTTCTTC. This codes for CASVSKGGLSYNEQFF.

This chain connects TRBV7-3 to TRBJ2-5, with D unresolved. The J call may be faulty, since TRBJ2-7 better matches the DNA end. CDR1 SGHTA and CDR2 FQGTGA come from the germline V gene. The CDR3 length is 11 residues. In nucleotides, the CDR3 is TGTGCCAGCAGCGAAGGCTGCGAGCAGTACTTC. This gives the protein CASSEGCEQYF.

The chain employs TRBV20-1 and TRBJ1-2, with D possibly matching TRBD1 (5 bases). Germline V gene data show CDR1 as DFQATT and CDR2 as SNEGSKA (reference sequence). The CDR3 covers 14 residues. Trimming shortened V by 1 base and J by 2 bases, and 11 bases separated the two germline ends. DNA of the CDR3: TGCAGTGCTAGAGTGGGGGAAGGGAACTATGGCTACACCTTC. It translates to CSARVGEGNYGYTF.

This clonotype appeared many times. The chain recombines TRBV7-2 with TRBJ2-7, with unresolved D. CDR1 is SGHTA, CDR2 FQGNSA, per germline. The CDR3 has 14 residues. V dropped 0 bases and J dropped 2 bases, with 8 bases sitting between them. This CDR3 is CASSLAIGTYEQYF. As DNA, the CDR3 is TGTGCCAGCAGCTTAGCGATAGGGACCTACGAGCAGTACTTC.

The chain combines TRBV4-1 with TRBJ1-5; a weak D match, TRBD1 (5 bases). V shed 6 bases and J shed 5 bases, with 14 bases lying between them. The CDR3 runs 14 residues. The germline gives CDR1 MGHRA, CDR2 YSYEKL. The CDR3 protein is CASSGPRDDQPQHF. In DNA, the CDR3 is TGCGCCAGCAGTGGACCCAGGGATGATCAGCCCCAGCATTTT.

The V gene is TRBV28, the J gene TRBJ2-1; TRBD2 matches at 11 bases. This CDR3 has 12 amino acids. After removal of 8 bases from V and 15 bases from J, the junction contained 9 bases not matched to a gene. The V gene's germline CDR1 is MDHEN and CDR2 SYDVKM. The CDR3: CASLLSGGATFF. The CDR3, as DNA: TGTGCCAGCCTTCTTAGCGGGGGGGCCACGTTCTTC.

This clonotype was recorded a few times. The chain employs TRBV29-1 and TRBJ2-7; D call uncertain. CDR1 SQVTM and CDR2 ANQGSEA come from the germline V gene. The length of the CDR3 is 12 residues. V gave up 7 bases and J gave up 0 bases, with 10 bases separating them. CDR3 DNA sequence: TGCAGCGCTCAGGAGTCCTCCTACGAGCAGTACTTC. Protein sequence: CSAQESSYEQYF.

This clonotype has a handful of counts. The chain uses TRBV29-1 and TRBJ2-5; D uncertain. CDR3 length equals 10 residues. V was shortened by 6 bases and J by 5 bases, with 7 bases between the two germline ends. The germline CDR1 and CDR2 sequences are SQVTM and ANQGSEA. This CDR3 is CSVFVETQYF. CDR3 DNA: TGCAGCGTCTTTGTTGAGACCCAGTACTTC. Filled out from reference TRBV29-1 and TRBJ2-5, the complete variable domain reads SAVISQKPSRDICQRGTSLTIQCQVDSQVTMMFWYRQQPGQSLTLIATANQGSEATYESGFVIDKFPISRPNLTFSTLTVSNMSPEDSSIYLCSVFVETQYFGPGTRLLVL.

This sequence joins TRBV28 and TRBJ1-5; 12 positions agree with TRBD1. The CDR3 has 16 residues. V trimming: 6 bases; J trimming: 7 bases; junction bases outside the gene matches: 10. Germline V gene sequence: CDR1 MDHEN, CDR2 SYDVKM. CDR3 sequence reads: CASSSPGTGGAQPQHF. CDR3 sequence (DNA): TGTGCCAGCAGCTCTCCCGGGACAGGGGGCGCACAGCCCCAGCATTTT.

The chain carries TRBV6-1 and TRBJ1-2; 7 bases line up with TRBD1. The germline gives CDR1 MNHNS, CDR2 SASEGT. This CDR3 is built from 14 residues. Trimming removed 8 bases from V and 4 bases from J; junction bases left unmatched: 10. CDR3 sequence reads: CASVGGGTVYGYTF. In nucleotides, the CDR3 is TGTGCCAGCGTAGGTGGCGGGACAGTCTATGGCTACACCTTC.

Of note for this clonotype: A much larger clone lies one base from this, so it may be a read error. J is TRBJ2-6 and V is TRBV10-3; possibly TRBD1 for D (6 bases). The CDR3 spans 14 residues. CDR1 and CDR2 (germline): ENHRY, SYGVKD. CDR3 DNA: TGTGCCACCAGTGCAGGGGTTGGGGCCAACGTCCTGACTTTC. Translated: CATSAGVGANVLTF.

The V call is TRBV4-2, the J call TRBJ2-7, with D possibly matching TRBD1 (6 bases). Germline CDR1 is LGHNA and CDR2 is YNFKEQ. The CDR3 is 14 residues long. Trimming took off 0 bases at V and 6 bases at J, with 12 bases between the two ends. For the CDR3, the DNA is TGTGCCAGCAGCCAAGACCCACTAGGGGGCGAGCAGTACTTC. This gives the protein CASSQDPLGGEQYF.

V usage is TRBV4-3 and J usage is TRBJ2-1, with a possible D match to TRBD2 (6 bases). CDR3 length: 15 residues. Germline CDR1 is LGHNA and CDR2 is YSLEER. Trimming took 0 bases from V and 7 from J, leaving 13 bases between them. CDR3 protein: CASSQDPGTGNEQFF. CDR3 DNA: TGCGCCAGCAGCCAAGACCCCGGGACTGGGAATGAGCAGTTCTTC.

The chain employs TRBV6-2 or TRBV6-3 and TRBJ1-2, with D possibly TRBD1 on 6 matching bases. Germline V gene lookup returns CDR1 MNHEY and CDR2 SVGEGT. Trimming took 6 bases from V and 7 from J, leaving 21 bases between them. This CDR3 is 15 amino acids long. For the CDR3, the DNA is TGTGCCAGCAGCATCACCGCCGGGACAACTAGTGGCTACACCTTC. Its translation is CASSITAGTTSGYTF.

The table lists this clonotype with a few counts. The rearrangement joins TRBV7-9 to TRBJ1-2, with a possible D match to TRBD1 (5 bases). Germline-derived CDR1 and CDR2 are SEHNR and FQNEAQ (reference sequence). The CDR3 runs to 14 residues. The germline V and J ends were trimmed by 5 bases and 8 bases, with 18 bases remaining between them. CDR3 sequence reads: CASSPGAPGLGYTF. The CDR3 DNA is TGTGCCAGCAGCCCCGGGGCGCCGGGCCTGGGCTACACCTTC.